Below, one TCR beta chain is given with its context. These data originate in a study of T cell responses to AZD1222 COVID-19 vaccine. This CDR3 contains 14 residues. Germline loops: CDR1 MNHEY, CDR2 SVGAGI. Between the trimmed V and J ends, which lost 6 bases and 0 bases, there was a span of 9 bases. Libraries were prepared by immunoSEQ multiplex PCR; TCRdb keeps only in-frame clonotypes and omits some of them. The table records about 110,000 clones, approximately 89% of them present only once. This TCR was recovered from an adult in good health. The chain recombines TRBV6-5 with TRBJ1-5, with D tentatively TRBD1 (6 bases). Sequencing used peripheral blood, obtained on day 0 of MenACWY control vaccination. The CDR3 DNA is TGTGCCAGCAGGGGGGGCGGTAGCAATCAGCCCCAGCATTTT. Its translation: CASRGGGSNQPQHF.